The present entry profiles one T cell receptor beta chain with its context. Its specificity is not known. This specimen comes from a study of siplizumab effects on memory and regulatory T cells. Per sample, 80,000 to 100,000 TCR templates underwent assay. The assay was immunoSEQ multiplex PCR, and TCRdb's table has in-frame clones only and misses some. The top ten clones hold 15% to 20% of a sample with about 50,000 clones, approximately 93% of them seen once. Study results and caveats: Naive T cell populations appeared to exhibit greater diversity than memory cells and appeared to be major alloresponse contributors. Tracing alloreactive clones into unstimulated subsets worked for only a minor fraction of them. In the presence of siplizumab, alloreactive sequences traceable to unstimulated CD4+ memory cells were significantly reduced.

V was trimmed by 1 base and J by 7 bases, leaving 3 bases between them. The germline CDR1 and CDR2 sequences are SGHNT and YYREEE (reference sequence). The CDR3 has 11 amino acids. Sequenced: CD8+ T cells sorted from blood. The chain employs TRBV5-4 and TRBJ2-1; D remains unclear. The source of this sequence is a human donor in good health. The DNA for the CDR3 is TGTGCCAGCAGCTTGAGTAATGAGCAGTTCTTC. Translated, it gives CASSLSNEQFF.